This T cell receptor beta chain emerged from a study of blood T cell repertoires in COVID-19. Study-wide background: COVID-19 samples collected from the United States, Italy and Spain covered acute and convalescent phases. Sample material is recorded as cDNA or gDNA derived from T cells, B-cell-depleted T cells, or PBMCs.

Between the trimmed V and J ends, which lost 1 base and 7 bases, there was a span of 10 bases. Germline V gene data show CDR1 as LNHDA and CDR2 as SQIVND (reference sequence). The CDR3 consists of 13 residues. Sequencing was performed with immunoSEQ multiplex PCR; in TCRdb, only in-frame clones are kept and a portion is missing. Of some 110,000 clones listed, about nine tenths were seen once; the top ten hold about 4.1%. The rearrangement joins TRBV19 to TRBJ1-1; D possibly corresponds to TRBD1 (5 bases). The sample consisted of peripheral blood. The receptor's source is a middle-aged man with acute or convalescent COVID-19. The DNA of the CDR3 is TGTGCCAGTAGTATAGGGACATTCGGTGAAGCTTTCTTT. Translation gives CASSIGTFGEAFF.